The present entry profiles one T cell receptor beta chain with its context. This sample is part of a study of cytomegalovirus exposure and HLA in healthy donors. Germline values: CDR1 MGHDK, CDR2 SYGVNS. This CDR3 is built from 13 residues. V was cut by 6 bases and J by 2 bases, with 11 bases left in between. 60 Vbeta and 13 Jbeta primers were used in PCR. TCRdb keeps only in-frame clones here, not all; method: immunoSEQ multiplex PCR. Here the sample spans tens of thousands of clones, just under 85% being singletons. The source is a woman younger than 35 in good health and CMV-seropositive. Sequenced material: PBMCs. V gene TRBV25-1 combines with J gene TRBJ2-7, with a weak D call TRBD2 (7 bases). DNA for the CDR3: TGTGCCAGCAGGAAGGGGGGGGCCTACGAGCAGTACTTC. Translating it yields CASRKGGAYEQYF.